These 5 T cell receptor beta chains originate from one sample sequenced in a study of shared clonotypes between healthy human individuals. TCRdb's table, derived via immunoSEQ multiplex PCR, lists solely in-frame clones and lacks some. The data hold more than 2 million clones, with 93% observed a single time. Naive CD8 cells lacked CD45RO and underwent positive selection for CCR7, leaving out terminally differentiated effector memory CD45RA+ cells. The sample comprised naive CD8+ T cells from PBMCs. The origin of the receptors is a man aged 18 to 29 in good health. Some clones in this sample may be carry-over from other donors' samples.

This rearrangement joins TRBV5-1 to TRBJ2-1; D is ambiguous. V lost 4 bases, J lost 8 bases, and 10 bases lay in between. CDR3 size: 12 residues. CDR1 is SGHRS, CDR2 YFSETQ, per germline. The CDR3 protein is CASSVWVDEQFF. The CDR3 DNA reads as TGCGCCAGCAGCGTATGGGTAGATGAGCAGTTCTTC.

This chain connects TRBV18 to TRBJ1-2, with TRBD1 as a possible D gene (6 bases). The CDR3 totals 17 residues. CDR1 KGHSH and CDR2 LQKENI come from the germline V gene. Trimming pared 3 bases from V and 2 bases from J, leaving 19 bases between. CDR3 amino acids: CASSPIPDRWANYGYTF. Written as DNA, the CDR3 is TGTGCCAGCTCACCTATCCCGGACAGATGGGCCAACTATGGCTACACCTTC.

The J gene is TRBJ2-1, the V gene TRBV27; 8 bases match TRBD2. The V gene's germline CDR1 is MNHEY and CDR2 SMNVEV (reference sequence). The CDR3 runs to 17 residues. J gave up 7 bases and V 4 bases, and 15 bases lay outside the gene matches. This CDR3 reads CASSSGHREGLWNEQFF. The CDR3 DNA is TGTGCCAGCAGTTCAGGTCATCGGGAGGGATTATGGAATGAGCAGTTCTTC.

As to this clone: Other DNA sequences from this sample encode an identical CDR3 as well. V is TRBV19 and J is TRBJ2-1; 11 bases match TRBD2. Germline assignment: CDR1 LNHDA and CDR2 SQIVND (reference sequence). V shed 1 base and J 4 bases; nucleotides not matched to a gene: 0. The CDR3 loop spans 15 amino acids. CDR3 in amino acids: CASSIGLAGYNEQFF. In DNA form, the CDR3 reads TGTGCCAGTAGTATAGGACTAGCGGGGTACAATGAGCAGTTCTTC.

The J gene is TRBJ2-6, the V gene TRBV27; 8 positions agree with TRBD1. This CDR3 is 15 amino acids long. J was trimmed by 5 bases and V by 4 bases; bases with no gene match: 4. Germline-derived CDR1 and CDR2 are MNHEY and SMNVEV (reference sequence). CDR3 sequence: CASSSDRGWANVLTF. The CDR3 nucleotides are TGTGCCAGCAGTTCAGACAGGGGCTGGGCCAACGTCCTGACTTTC.